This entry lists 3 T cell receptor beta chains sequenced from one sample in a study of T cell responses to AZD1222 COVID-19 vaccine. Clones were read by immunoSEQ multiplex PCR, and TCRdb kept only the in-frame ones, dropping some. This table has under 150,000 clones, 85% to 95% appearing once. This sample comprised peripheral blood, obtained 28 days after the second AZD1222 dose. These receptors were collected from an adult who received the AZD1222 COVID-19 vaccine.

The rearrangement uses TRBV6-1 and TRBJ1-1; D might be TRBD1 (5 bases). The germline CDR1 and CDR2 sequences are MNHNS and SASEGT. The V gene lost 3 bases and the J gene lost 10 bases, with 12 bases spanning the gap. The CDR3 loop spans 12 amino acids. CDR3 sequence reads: CASSDPGRGAFF. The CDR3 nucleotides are TGTGCCAGCAGTGACCCAGGGCGCGGAGCTTTCTTT.

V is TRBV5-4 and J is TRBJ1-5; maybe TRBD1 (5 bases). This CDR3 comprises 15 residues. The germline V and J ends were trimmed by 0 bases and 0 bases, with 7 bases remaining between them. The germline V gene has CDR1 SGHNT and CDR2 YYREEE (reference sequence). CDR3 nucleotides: TGTGCCAGCAGCTTGGGGGGGGGTAGCAATCAGCCCCAGCATTTT. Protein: CASSLGGGSNQPQHF.

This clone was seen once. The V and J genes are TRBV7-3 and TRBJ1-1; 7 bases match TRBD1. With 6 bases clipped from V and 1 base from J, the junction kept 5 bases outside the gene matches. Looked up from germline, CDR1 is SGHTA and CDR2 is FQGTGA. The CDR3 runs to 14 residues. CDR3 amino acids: CASSSGGTNTEAFF. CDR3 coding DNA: TGTGCCAGCAGTTCAGGGGGTACGAACACTGAAGCTTTCTTT.